The 4 T cell receptor beta chains given below trace back to one sample, sequenced in a study of CD8 T cells in Susac syndrome (dated by TCRdb to between 2018 and 2020). The library came from the immunoSEQ multiplex PCR assay. RNA was extracted using the RNeasy kit, and roughly 0.5 to 1 ug of the RNA was reverse transcribed with random hexamers. TCRdb's own reprocessing of the public reads used fastp at Q25 and MiXCR and kept productive beta chains. Every distinct CDR3 protein forms one entry, paired with its most common genes and DNA. Present in this sample are around 130,000 distinct CDR3 sequences, roughly 76% of which were seen just once. Of the sample, around 0.51% is held by the ten largest clones. Material for sequencing was CD8+ T cells from PBMCs. The receptor set was obtained from a human donor with multiple sclerosis.

The chain is built from TRBV7-8 and TRBJ2-5; TRBD2 agrees at 11 bases. Germline CDR1 and CDR2: SGHVS and FQNEAQ. Germline trimming cut 5 bases from V and 5 bases from J; bases unmatched to any gene: 13. This CDR3 region has 17 residues. The CDR3 nucleotides are TGTGCCAGCAGCCATACTAGCGGGAGACTTCTGGGGGAGACCCAGTACTTC. Protein product: CASSHTSGRLLGETQYF. The full variable domain, with the rest looked up from reference TRBV7-8 and TRBJ2-5, is GAGVSQSPRYKVAKRGQDVALRCDPISGHVSLFWYQQALGQGPEFLTYFQNEAQLDKSGLPSDRFFAERPEGSVSTLKIQRTQQEDSAVYLCASSHTSGRLLGETQYFGPGTRLLVL.

This clonotype was counted between two and nine times. The chain carries TRBV6-1 and TRBJ1-2; D call uncertain. Between the trimmed V and J ends, which lost 5 bases and 3 bases, there was a span of 13 bases. Looked up from germline, CDR1 is MNHNS and CDR2 is SASEGT. The length of the CDR3 is 14 residues. CDR3 region: CASSWAEGHYGYTF. As DNA, the CDR3 is TGTGCCAGCAGTTGGGCGGAGGGTCACTATGGCTACACCTTC.

The chain couples TRBV7-9 to TRBJ2-3; D gene ambiguous. The CDR3 spans 11 residues. The germline CDR1 and CDR2 sequences are SEHNR and FQNEAQ (reference sequence). V was shortened by 3 bases and J by 6 bases, with 4 bases between the two germline ends. The CDR3 sequence is CASSLPDTQYF. In nucleotides, the CDR3 is TGTGCCAGCAGCTTGCCCGATACGCAGTATTTT.

This clonotype occurred a few times. The chain recombines TRBV7-2 with TRBJ2-7, with D possibly matching TRBD2 (5 bases). This CDR3 contains 13 residues. Germline-derived CDR1 and CDR2 are SGHTA and FQGNSA. V was shortened by 4 bases and J by 6 bases, with 13 bases between the two germline ends. CDR3 DNA sequence: TGTGCCAGCAGCTCACCGGGGAGCGCCGAGCAGTACGTC. Its protein is CASSSPGSAEQYV.